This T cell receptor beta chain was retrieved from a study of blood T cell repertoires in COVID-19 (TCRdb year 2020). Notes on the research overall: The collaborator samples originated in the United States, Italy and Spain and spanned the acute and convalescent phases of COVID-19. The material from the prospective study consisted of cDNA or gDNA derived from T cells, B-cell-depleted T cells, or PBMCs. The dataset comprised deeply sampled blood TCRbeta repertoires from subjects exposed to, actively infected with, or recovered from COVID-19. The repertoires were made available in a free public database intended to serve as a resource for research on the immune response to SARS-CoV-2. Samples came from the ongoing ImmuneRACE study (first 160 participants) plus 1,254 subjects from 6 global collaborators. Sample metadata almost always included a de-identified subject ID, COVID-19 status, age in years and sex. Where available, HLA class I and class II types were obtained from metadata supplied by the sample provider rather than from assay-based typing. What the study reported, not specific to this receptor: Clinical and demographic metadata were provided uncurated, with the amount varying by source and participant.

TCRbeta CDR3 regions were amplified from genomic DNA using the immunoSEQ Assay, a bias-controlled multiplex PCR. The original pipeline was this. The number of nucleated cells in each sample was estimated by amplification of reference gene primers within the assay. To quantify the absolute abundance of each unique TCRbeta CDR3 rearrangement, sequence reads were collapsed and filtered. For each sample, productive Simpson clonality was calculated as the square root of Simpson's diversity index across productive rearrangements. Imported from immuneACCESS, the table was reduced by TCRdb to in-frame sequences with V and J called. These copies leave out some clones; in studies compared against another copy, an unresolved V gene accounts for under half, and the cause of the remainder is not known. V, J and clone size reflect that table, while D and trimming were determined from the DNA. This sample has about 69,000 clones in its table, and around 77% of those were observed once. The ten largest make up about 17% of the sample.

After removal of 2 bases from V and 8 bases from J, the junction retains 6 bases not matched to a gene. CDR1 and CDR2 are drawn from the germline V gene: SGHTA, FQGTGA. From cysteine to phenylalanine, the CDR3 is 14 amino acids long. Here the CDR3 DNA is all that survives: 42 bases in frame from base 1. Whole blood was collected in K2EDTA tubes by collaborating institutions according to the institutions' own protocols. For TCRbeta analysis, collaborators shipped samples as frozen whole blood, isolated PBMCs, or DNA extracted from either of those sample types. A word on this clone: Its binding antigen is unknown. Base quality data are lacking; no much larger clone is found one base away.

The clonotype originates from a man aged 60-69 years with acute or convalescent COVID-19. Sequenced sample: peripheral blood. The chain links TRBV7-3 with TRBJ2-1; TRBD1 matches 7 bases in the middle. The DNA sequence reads TGTGCCAGCAGCTTATCGGGACAGACCCATGAGCAGTTCTTC. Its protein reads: CASSLSGQTHEQFF.